This record covers a single TCR beta chain. As yet, its antigen is unknown. This entry is derived from a study of T cells in tumors after PD-1 blockade. About the research overall: Patients had no prior checkpoint blockade, systemic immunosuppressants, or anti-cancer therapy within 4 weeks. Tumor samples yielded roughly 22-fold more depth than single-cell TCR sequencing.

Stated time point: second of two post-therapy site-matched biopsies about 2 months apart. Produced via immunoSEQ multiplex PCR; TCRdb's table is partial and in-frame only. There are 7,000 to 10,000 clones in the sample; about 62% occur only once, and roughly 12% lies in the top ten. Study-level points and caveats: After therapy, most expanded exhausted CD8+ clones were absent pre-treatment, suggesting clonal replacement.

This clonotype originated in a human donor with basal cell carcinoma. The source material was tumor tissue, sampled after anti-PD-1 treatment.

This chain's CDR3 is CASISYTGELFF. The CDR3 coding sequence is TGTGCCAGCATATCTTACACCGGGGAGCTGTTTTTT. The V call is TRBV12-3 or TRBV12-4, the J call TRBJ2-2, with D unresolved. Trimming took 7 bases from V and 3 from J, leaving 6 bases between them. The CDR3 length is 12 residues.